The sequence of this TCR beta chain was determined in a study of technical replicates of blood from a few donors. The assay was immunoSEQ multiplex PCR, and TCRdb's table has in-frame clones only and misses some. The repertoire holds 90,000 to 100,000 clones, around 95% seen once, with about 0.21% in the top ten. The sample comprised T cells isolated from PBMCs. This TCR was sampled from a human donor in good health.

The CDR3 DNA follows: TGTGCCAGCAGCTTAGATTGGACAGGGTCAGATACGCAGTATTTT. It translates to CASSLDWTGSDTQYF. The chain joins TRBV7-6 to TRBJ2-3, with 8 bases identical to TRBD1. This CDR3 spans 15 amino acids. CDR1 is SGHVS, CDR2 FNYEAQ, per germline. V lost 1 base and J lost 4; bases outside the gene matches: 4.